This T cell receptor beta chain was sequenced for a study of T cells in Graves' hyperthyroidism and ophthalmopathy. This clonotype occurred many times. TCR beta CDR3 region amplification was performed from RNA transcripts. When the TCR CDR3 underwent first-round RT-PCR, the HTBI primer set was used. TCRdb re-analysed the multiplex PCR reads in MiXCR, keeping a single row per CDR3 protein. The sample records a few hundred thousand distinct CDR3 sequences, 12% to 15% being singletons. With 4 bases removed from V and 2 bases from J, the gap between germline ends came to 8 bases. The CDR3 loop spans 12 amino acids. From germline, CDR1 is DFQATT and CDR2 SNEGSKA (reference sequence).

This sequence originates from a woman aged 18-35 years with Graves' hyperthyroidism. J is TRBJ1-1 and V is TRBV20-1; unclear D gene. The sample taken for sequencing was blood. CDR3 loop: CSAKGLNTEAFF. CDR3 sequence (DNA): TGCAGTGCTAAAGGACTTAACACTGAAGCTTTCTTT.